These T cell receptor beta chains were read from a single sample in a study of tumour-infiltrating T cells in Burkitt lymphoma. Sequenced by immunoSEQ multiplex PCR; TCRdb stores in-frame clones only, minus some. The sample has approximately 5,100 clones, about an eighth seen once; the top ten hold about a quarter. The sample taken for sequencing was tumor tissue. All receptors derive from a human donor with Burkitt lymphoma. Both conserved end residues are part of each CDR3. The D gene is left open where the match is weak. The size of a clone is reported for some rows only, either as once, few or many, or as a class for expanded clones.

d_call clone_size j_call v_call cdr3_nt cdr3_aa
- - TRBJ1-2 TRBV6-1 TGTGCCAGCAGTGAAGCTCAGGGTAATTCGGGCTATGGCTACACCTTC CASSEAQGNSGYGYTF
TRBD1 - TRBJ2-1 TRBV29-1 TGCAGCCTAAGGACAGGGGGGAACAATGAGCAGTTCTTC CSLRTGGNNEQFF
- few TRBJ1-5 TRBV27 TGTGCCAGCAGTTTCTCGGCGGCTTTAGATCAGCCCCAGCATTTT CASSFSAALDQPQHF
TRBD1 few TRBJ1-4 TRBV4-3 TGCGCCAGCAGCCAAGACAGGGGGTATGAAAAACTGTTTTTT CASSQDRGYEKLFF
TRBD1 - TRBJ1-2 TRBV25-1 TGTGCCAGCAGTGTCACAGGGGAAGGTTATGGCTACACCTTC CASSVTGEGYGYTF
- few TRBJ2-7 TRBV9 TGTGCCAGCAGCGTAGGACCTCTCAGTGAGCAGTACTTC CASSVGPLSEQYF
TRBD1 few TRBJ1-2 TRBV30 TGTGCCTGGAGTGTAGAGGGGGCGGGTGGCTACACCTTC CAWSVEGAGGYTF
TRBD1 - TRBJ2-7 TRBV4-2 TGTGCCAGCAGCCCTTCGGACAGGGGATACGAGCAGTACTTC CASSPSDRGYEQYF
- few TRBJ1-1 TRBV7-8 TGTGCCAGCGGGGCCGAGAGGGGCACTGAAGCTTTCTTT CASGAERGTEAFF
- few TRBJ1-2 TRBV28 TGTGCCAGCAAGTCCCTTAACTATGGCTACACCTTC CASKSLNYGYTF
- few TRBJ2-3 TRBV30 TGTGCCTGGGAGCTTACGGGCGGAGCAGATACGCAGTATTTT CAWELTGGADTQYF
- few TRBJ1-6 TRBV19 TGTGCCAGTACCTCTGGGAGCTCCTATAATTCACCCCTCCACTTT CASTSGSSYNSPLHF
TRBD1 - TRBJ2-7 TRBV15 TGTGCCACCAGCCGGGACAGGGGGGACGAGCAGTACTTC CATSRDRGDEQYF
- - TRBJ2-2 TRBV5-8 TGTGCCAGCAGCTTTGAGATAACCACCGGGGAGCTGTTTTTT CASSFEITTGELFF
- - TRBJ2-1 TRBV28 TGTGCCAGCAGTTTACCCCCGGGGAACAATGAGCAGTTCTTC CASSLPPGNNEQFF
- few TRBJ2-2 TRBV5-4 TGTGCCAGCAGCTTAGGGACAACCCAGAACACCGGGGAGCTGTTTTTT CASSLGTTQNTGELFF
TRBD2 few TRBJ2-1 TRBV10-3 TGTGCCATCAGCTCCGGGACTAGTAGTATCAATGAGCAGTTCTTC CAISSGTSSINEQFF
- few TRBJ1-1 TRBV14 TGTGCCAGCAGCCAAGAGAGAGGGGGACGTGGTGAAGCTTTCTTT CASSQERGGRGEAFF
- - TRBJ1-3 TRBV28 - CASSSSYRGNSGNTIYF
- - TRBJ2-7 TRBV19 TGTGCCAGTAGTATGACCGGAGGCGGAGATAGTTTTCGGGAGCAGTACTTC CASSMTGGGDSFREQYF
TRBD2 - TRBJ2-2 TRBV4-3 TGCGCCAGCAGCCGATGGACTAGCGGGAGCGGCGGGGAACTGTTTTTT CASSRWTSGSGGELFF
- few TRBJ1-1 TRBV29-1 TGCAGCGTTGGGGGACAGAACACTGAAGCTTTCTTT CSVGGQNTEAFF
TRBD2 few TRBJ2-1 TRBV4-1 TGCGCCAGCAGCCAGAGGCTAGCGGGAGGGGGAGGTGAGCAGTTCTTC CASSQRLAGGGGEQFF
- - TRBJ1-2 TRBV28 TGTGCCACAACGGACGGGCGGGTCTATGGCTACACCTTC CATTDGRVYGYTF
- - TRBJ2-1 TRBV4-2 TGTGCCAGCAGCCAAGCAGATCTTTGGGATGAGCAGTTCTTC CASSQADLWDEQFF
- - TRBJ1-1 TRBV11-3 TGTGCCAGCAGCCCCAGTGGGGGAGCCACTGAAGCTTTCTTT CASSPSGGATEAFF